This T cell receptor (beta chain) was observed in a study of OX40 agonist ivuxolimab in advanced cancers. Study overall: Prior anti-PD-1, anti-PD-L1 or anti-CTLA-4 therapy did not bar entry, and more than 35% had some. Study conclusions and caveats: Among T cells, CD8+ cells averaged more expanded clones than CD4+ cells.

Trimming left V 6 bases short and J 2 bases short, with 15 bases between. The CDR3 has 15 amino acids. Germline V gene data show CDR1 as SNHLY and CDR2 as FYNNEI. This clone was counted between two and nine times. Its antigen is not known. Assay used: immunoSEQ multiplex PCR; TCRdb lists only in-frame clones, some missing. The data contain some 74,000 clones, about 85% of them singletons. This sample comprised CD4+ or CD8+ T cells sorted from blood, obtained in a trial of the OX40 agonist ivuxolimab. The receptor was derived from an adult with an advanced solid tumor such as melanoma, head and neck, liver or kidney cancer. J is TRBJ2-3 and V is TRBV2; D is perhaps TRBD1 (5 bases). In DNA, the CDR3 is TGTGCCAGCAGCATCGCAGGGTTATCCACAGATACGCAGTATTTT. Translated, it gives CASSIAGLSTDTQYF.